The 13 T cell receptor beta chains below all came from one sample that was sequenced in a study of blood T cell repertoires in COVID-19. Assay used: immunoSEQ multiplex PCR; TCRdb lists only in-frame clones, some missing. The repertoire holds approximately 98,000 clones, about four fifths seen once, with just over 4% in the top ten. Sequencing used peripheral blood. These receptor sequences come from a woman in her seventies with acute or convalescent COVID-19.

V gene TRBV18 combines with J gene TRBJ2-7; 8 bases map to TRBD2. The CDR3 has 13 residues. The germline gives CDR1 KGHSH, CDR2 LQKENI. V lost 6 bases to trimming and J lost 2 bases; unmatched junction nucleotides: 3. CDR3 residues: CASSAGLAYEQYF. The CDR3 DNA sequence: TGTGCCAGCTCCGCGGGACTAGCCTACGAGCAGTACTTC.

The rearrangement joins TRBV9 to TRBJ1-1, with 11 nucleotides matching TRBD1. Germline V CDR1 and CDR2: SGDLS, YYNGEE. The trim removed 0 bases at V and 3 bases at J, leaving 1 base unmatched. The CDR3 loop spans 15 amino acids. The CDR3 loop is CASSVGGQGDTEAFF. Here the CDR3 DNA reads TGTGCCAGCAGCGTAGGGGGACAGGGGGACACTGAAGCTTTCTTT. The complete variable domain, with remaining parts taken from reference TRBV9 and TRBJ1-1, reads DSGVTQTPKHLITATGQRVTLRCSPRSGDLSVYWYQQSLDQGLQFLIQYYNGEERAKGNILERFSAQQFPDLHSELNLSSLELGDSALYFCASSVGGQGDTEAFFGQGTRLTVV.

The sample holds a few counts of this clone. The chain links TRBV5-1 to TRBJ1-3, with D perhaps matching TRBD1 (5 bases). The germline CDR1 and CDR2 sequences are SGHRS and YFSETQ. V lost 4 bases and J lost 1, with 18 bases in between. This CDR3 comprises 17 residues. CDR3 coding DNA: TGCGCCAGCAGCGTACAAAGGAGGGGAGAATCTGGAAACACCATATATTTT. As protein: CASSVQRRGESGNTIYF. The complete variable domain, with remaining parts taken from reference TRBV5-1 and TRBJ1-3, reads KAGVTQTPRYLIKTRGQQVTLSCSPISGHRSVSWYQQTPGQGLQFLFEYFSETQRNKGNFPGRFSGRQFSNSRSEMNVSTLELGDSALYLCASSVQRRGESGNTIYFGEGSWLTVV.

The chain recombines TRBV6-2 or TRBV6-3 with TRBJ1-2; unclear D gene. Germline V gives CDR1 MNHEY, CDR2 SVGEGT. V gave up 5 bases and J gave up 4 bases, with 11 bases separating them. The CDR3 has 13 amino acids. The CDR3 DNA reads TGTGCCAGCAGTCCCGTCGGTTCCTATGGCTACACCTTC. This translates into CASSPVGSYGYTF.

The CDR3 DNA follows: TGTGCCAGCAGTCGGGGGACTAGTAGCACAGATACGCAGTATTTT. Amino acid sequence: CASSRGTSSTDTQYF. The chain combines TRBV28 with TRBJ2-3, with 8 positions matching TRBD2. Trimming took 5 bases from V and 0 from J; bases not matched to a gene: 4. The CDR3 extends over 15 amino acids. The germline V gene has CDR1 MDHEN and CDR2 SYDVKM.

This chain connects TRBV28 to TRBJ1-1; unclear D gene. V lost 5 bases, J lost 5 bases, and 21 bases lay in between. This CDR3 region has 16 residues. Germline V CDR1 and CDR2: MDHEN, SYDVKM. The CDR3 DNA reads TGTGCCAGCAGTGCCGCCGGTCGGGGTGTATTTACTGAAGCTTTCTTT. This codes for CASSAAGRGVFTEAFF.

The chain joins TRBV7-2 to TRBJ2-7; 8 nucleotides align to TRBD2. Unmatched junction bases numbered 3, after V lost 5 bases and J lost 0 bases. The V gene's germline CDR1 is SGHTA and CDR2 FQGNSA. This CDR3 has 14 amino acids. The CDR3 nucleotides read TGTGCCAGCAGCATGCGGGGGGTCTCCTACGAGCAGTACTTC. It yields the protein CASSMRGVSYEQYF. The full variable domain, rest sourced from reference TRBV7-2 and TRBJ2-7, is GAGVSQSPSNKVTEKGKDVELRCDPISGHTALYWYRQSLGQGLEFLIYFQGNSAPDKSGLPSDRFSAERTGGSVSTLTIQRTQQEDSAVYLCASSMRGVSYEQYFGPGTRLTVT.

This sequence joins TRBV5-1 and TRBJ2-6; D call uncertain. V dropped 3 bases and J dropped 0 bases, with 10 bases sitting between them. The germline V gene has CDR1 SGHRS and CDR2 YFSETQ. This CDR3 has 16 residues. CDR3 coding DNA: TGCGCCAGCAGCTCCCCAGAAAGCTCTGGGGCCAACGTCCTGACTTTC. This gives the protein CASSSPESSGANVLTF.

This clone showed up just once. The chain employs TRBV5-1 and TRBJ2-2, with 11 bases aligning to TRBD2. Trimming cost V 3 bases and J 4 bases; bases outside gene matches: 2. Germline V gene lookup returns CDR1 SGHRS and CDR2 YFSETQ. CDR3 length: 15 residues. This chain's CDR3 is CASSYLAGGTGELFF. CDR3 DNA sequence: TGCGCCAGCAGCTACCTAGCGGGAGGCACCGGGGAGCTGTTTTTT.

The V gene is TRBV7-8, the J gene TRBJ1-3, with D hard to call. The CDR3 runs to 16 residues. The germline V and J ends were trimmed by 0 bases and 0 bases, with 9 bases remaining between them. Looked up from germline, CDR1 is SGHVS and CDR2 is FQNEAQ. The CDR3 region has the DNA TGTGCCAGCAGCTTAGCGCGGGGAAGCTCTGGAAACACCATATATTTT. Protein: CASSLARGSSGNTIYF.

The DNA for the CDR3 is TGTGCCAGTAGTATCGTAGCGGGGGGGCGGAACAATGAGCAGTTCTTC. It specifies CASSIVAGGRNNEQFF. This chain links TRBV19 with TRBJ2-1; TRBD2 agrees at 11 bases. Germline values: CDR1 LNHDA, CDR2 SQIVND (reference sequence). This CDR3 has 16 residues. Trimming removed 3 bases from V and 5 bases from J; junction bases left unmatched: 6.

The chain has TRBV7-9 and TRBJ2-1; TRBD2 might be the D (5 bases). Trimming removed 3 bases from V and 9 bases from J, with 15 bases in between. Germline assignment: CDR1 SEHNR and CDR2 FQNEAQ (reference sequence). This CDR3 spans 14 amino acids. CDR3 sequence: CASSFLDSKAEQFF. The CDR3 DNA reads as TGTGCCAGCAGCTTTCTGGACTCTAAGGCTGAGCAGTTCTTC.

This chain connects TRBV9 to TRBJ2-3; 10 nucleotides line up with TRBD2. The CDR3 has 17 amino acids. Trimming took 3 bases from V and 4 from J; bases not matched to a gene: 11. CDR1 is SGDLS and CDR2 is YYNGEE in the germline V gene. Here the CDR3 reads CASSALAAGGNPDTQYF. The CDR3 DNA reads as TGTGCCAGCAGCGCTCTGGCAGCGGGGGGGAACCCAGATACGCAGTATTTT.